The rows below give T cell receptor beta chains drawn from one sample of a study of cytomegalovirus exposure and HLA in healthy donors. TCRdb's table, derived via immunoSEQ multiplex PCR, lists solely in-frame clones and lacks some. The listing contains roughly 78,000 clones. Sample: PBMCs. The receptors originated from a man aged 40-50 years in good health and CMV-seronegative. Each CDR3 is given without its conserved first and last residue.

V gene	CDR3 protein
TRBV9	ASSGGDRGDYGYT
TRBV6-6	ASSPRGSGGYEQY
TRBV30	AWMGAASGDTEAF
TRBV6-6	ASSQGPLLQY
TRBV29-1	SVWTYFNYGYT
TRBV19	ASSISGSGDTQY
TRBV19	ASTFGDTQPQH
TRBV6-5	ASIGGQAPGNTIY
TRBV5-6	ASTPKGDKFQANTEAF
TRBV6-6	ASSTGENTGELF
TRBV2	ASSGQGTGNQPQH
TRBV9	ASSVDWTVGEQY
TRBV9	ASSVITGKSYT
TRBV14	ASSRRGWETQY
TRBV5-6	ASRRSLFGANVLT
TRBV19	ASSPGATQPQH
TRBV6-6	ASSLQDRGPPYEQY
TRBV5-1	ASSLLARSDEQF
TRBV6-5	ASSYSGREEETQY
TRBV9	ASSSGGQGNEKLF
TRBV5-1	ASSSLWNTEAF
TRBV5-6	ASSVGTGVFGGYT
TRBV11-3	ASSRDFQETQY
TRBV5-1	ASSQTAGSSEAF
TRBV7-2	ASSPWDRGGNQPQH
TRBV2	ASRDRTGGETQY
TRBV6-1	ASSFQTPRAEAF
TRBV4-2	ASSQDRDQPQH
TRBV6-6	ASSYLGFYEQY